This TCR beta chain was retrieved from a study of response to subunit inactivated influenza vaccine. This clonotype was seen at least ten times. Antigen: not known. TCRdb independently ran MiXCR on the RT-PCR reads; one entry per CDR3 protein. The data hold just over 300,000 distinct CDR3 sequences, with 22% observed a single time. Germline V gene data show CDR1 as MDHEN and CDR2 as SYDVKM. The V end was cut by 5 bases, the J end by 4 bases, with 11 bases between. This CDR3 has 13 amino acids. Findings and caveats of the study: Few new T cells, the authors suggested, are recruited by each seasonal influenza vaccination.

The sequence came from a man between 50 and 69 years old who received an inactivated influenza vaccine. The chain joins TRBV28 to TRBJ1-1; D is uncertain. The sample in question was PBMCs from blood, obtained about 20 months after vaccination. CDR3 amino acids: CASSEARVTEAFF. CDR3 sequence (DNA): TGTGCCAGCAGTGAGGCCCGGGTCACTGAAGCTTTCTTT.